The rows below give T cell receptor beta chains drawn from one sample of a study of shared clonotypes between healthy human individuals. Method: immunoSEQ multiplex PCR; TCRdb's copy keeps in-frame clones and lacks some. The profile shows roughly 2.5 million clones, around nine tenths of them singletons. Sequences were obtained from naive CD4+ T cells sorted from blood. All receptors come from a man between 18 and 29 years old in good health. CDR3s include the opening cysteine and the closing phenylalanine or tryptophan. Each record gives: D gene, V gene, J gene, clone size, CDR3 length, CDR3 protein, CDR3 DNA. A D gene is named only where the DNA matches it firmly. Expanded clones are given a class, and other clones once, few, many or no size at all.

d_call: .
v_call: TRBV2
j_call: TRBJ2-7
clone_size: .
cdr3_length: 15
cdr3_aa: CASSDLGGGSYEQYF
cdr3_nt: TGTGCCAGCAGTGACTTAGGGGGGGGTTCTTACGAGCAGTACTTC

d_call: .
v_call: TRBV5-1
j_call: TRBJ2-2
clone_size: .
cdr3_length: 15
cdr3_aa: CASERDGFGTGELFF
cdr3_nt: TGCGCCAGCGAGAGGGACGGTTTTGGCACCGGGGAGCTGTTTTTT

d_call: TRBD2
v_call: TRBV10-1
j_call: TRBJ2-3
clone_size: .
cdr3_length: 16
cdr3_aa: CASSELRTSGTDTQYF
cdr3_nt: TGCGCCAGCAGTGAGCTAAGGACTAGCGGCACAGATACGCAGTATTTT

d_call: .
v_call: TRBV5-1
j_call: TRBJ2-2
clone_size: .
cdr3_length: 13
cdr3_aa: CASSLFGEGELFF
cdr3_nt: TGCGCCAGCAGCTTGTTTGGGGAAGGGGAGCTGTTTTTT

d_call: .
v_call: TRBV21-1
j_call: TRBJ1-2
clone_size: .
cdr3_length: 12
cdr3_aa: CASRHRIYGYTF
cdr3_nt: TGTGCCAGCCGCCACAGAATCTATGGCTACACCTTC

d_call: .
v_call: TRBV18
j_call: TRBJ1-1
clone_size: .
cdr3_length: 14
cdr3_aa: CASSPRGLNTEAFF
cdr3_nt: TGTGCCAGCTCACCTAGAGGGCTGAACACTGAAGCTTTCTTT

d_call: TRBD1
v_call: TRBV10-2
j_call: TRBJ2-3
clone_size: .
cdr3_length: 16
cdr3_aa: CASTGQGNDSTDTQYF
cdr3_nt: TGCGCCAGCACTGGACAGGGGAACGATAGCACAGATACGCAGTATTTT

d_call: .
v_call: TRBV5-1
j_call: TRBJ2-2
clone_size: .
cdr3_length: 13
cdr3_aa: CASSFAGSGELFF
cdr3_nt: TGCGCCAGCAGCTTCGCAGGGTCCGGGGAGCTGTTTTTT

d_call: TRBD1
v_call: TRBV5-8
j_call: TRBJ2-7
clone_size: .
cdr3_length: 14
cdr3_aa: CASRGQGQGYEQYF
cdr3_nt: TGTGCCAGCAGAGGACAGGGACAGGGCTACGAGCAGTACTTC

d_call: .
v_call: TRBV28
j_call: TRBJ2-7
clone_size: .
cdr3_length: 14
cdr3_aa: CASSLQGPSYEQYF
cdr3_nt: TGTGCCAGCAGTTTGCAGGGGCCTTCCTACGAGCAGTACTTC

d_call: TRBD1
v_call: TRBV29-1
j_call: TRBJ2-3
clone_size: .
cdr3_length: 14
cdr3_aa: CSVRDRGITDTQYF
cdr3_nt: TGCAGCGTCCGGGACAGGGGGATCACAGATACGCAGTATTTT

d_call: .
v_call: TRBV21-1
j_call: TRBJ2-1
clone_size: .
cdr3_length: 15
cdr3_aa: CARFGGGRASDEQFF
cdr3_nt: TGTGCCAGATTCGGGGGCGGGAGGGCCAGCGATGAGCAGTTCTTC

d_call: TRBD1
v_call: TRBV7-9
j_call: TRBJ1-1
clone_size: .
cdr3_length: 12
cdr3_aa: CAGGGGGTEAFF
cdr3_nt: TGTGCCGGAGGAGGGGGCGGAACTGAAGCTTTCTTT

d_call: TRBD1
v_call: TRBV9
j_call: TRBJ1-4
clone_size: .
cdr3_length: 16
cdr3_aa: CASSARTGTGSEKLFF
cdr3_nt: TGTGCCAGCAGCGCCCGAACCGGGACAGGGTCTGAAAAACTGTTTTTT

d_call: .
v_call: TRBV2
j_call: TRBJ1-2
clone_size: few
cdr3_length: 12
cdr3_aa: CASSPTPGSHTF
cdr3_nt: TGTGCCAGCAGTCCAACCCCGGGTTCGCACACCTTC

d_call: .
v_call: TRBV6-5
j_call: TRBJ2-1
clone_size: .
cdr3_length: 15
cdr3_aa: CASSYSSTGGNEQFF
cdr3_nt: TGTGCCAGCAGTTACTCGAGCACCGGAGGGAATGAGCAGTTCTTC